This is a list of T cell receptor beta chains from one sample in a study of cytomegalovirus exposure and HLA in healthy donors. Sequencing used immunoSEQ multiplex PCR; TCRdb keeps in-frame clones, though not all of them. The sample carries roughly 120,000 clones, 60% to 80% recorded once. Sequencing was performed on PBMCs. The source of these receptors is a man in his fifties or sixties in good health and CMV-seropositive. Each CDR3 is given with its conserved first and last residue. Fields, in order: D gene, V gene, clone size, J gene, CDR3 protein, CDR3 DNA. A D gene is named only where the DNA matches it firmly. Clone size is given for some rows only: seen once, a few or many times, or a class if the clone is expanded.

>TRBD2|TRBV5-6|few|TRBJ2-3
CASSWGTSGLLTDTQYF
TGTGCCAGCAGCTGGGGGACTAGCGGGCTCCTCACAGATACGCAGTATTTT
>TRBD1|TRBV5-1|.|TRBJ1-6
CASSLVGQGINSPLHF
TGCGCCAGCAGCTTGGTGGGACAGGGAATAAATTCACCCCTCCACTTT
>.|TRBV19|.|TRBJ1-4
CATQRLGRSEKLFF
TGTGCCACCCAACGCCTTGGGCGTTCGGAAAAACTGTTTTTT
>.|TRBV28|.|TRBJ2-3
CASRYTDTQYF
TGTGCCAGCAGGTACACAGATACGCAGTATTTT
>TRBD1|TRBV11-2|.|TRBJ1-5
CASSSVQGQPQHF
TGTGCCAGCAGCTCCGTACAGGGGCAGCCCCAGCATTTT
>.|TRBV6-5|.|TRBJ2-7
CASSANLDEQYF
TGTGCCAGCAGTGCGAACCTGGACGAGCAGTACTTC
>TRBD1|TRBV5-4|.|TRBJ2-2
CASSAGQGSGELFF
TGTGCCAGCAGCGCGGGACAGGGCTCCGGGGAGCTGTTTTTT
>.|TRBV14|.|TRBJ2-3
CASRGQGTDTQYF
TGTGCCAGCAGAGGACAAGGCACAGATACGCAGTATTTT
>.|TRBV9|.|TRBJ2-1
CASSVERGEQFF
TGTGCCAGCAGCGTAGAACGAGGGGAGCAGTTCTTC
>TRBD1|TRBV5-4|.|TRBJ2-7
CASSPGQGIESSYEQYF
TGTGCCAGCAGTCCCGGACAGGGAATTGAGAGCTCCTACGAGCAGTACTTC
>TRBD1|TRBV5-6|.|TRBJ1-6
CASSLIGTAEGDNSPLHF
TGTGCCAGCAGCTTGATCGGGACAGCAGAGGGTGATAATTCACCCCTCCACTTT
>TRBD1|TRBV18|.|TRBJ1-2
CASSPIGTGKDYGYTF
TGTGCCAGCTCACCTATCGGGACAGGCAAGGACTATGGCTACACCTTC
>.|TRBV7-9|.|TRBJ1-2
CASSLGQANYGYTF
TGTGCCAGCAGCTTAGGACAGGCTAACTATGGCTACACCTTC
>.|TRBV11-3|once|TRBJ2-7
CASSLDLPEQYF
TGTGCCAGCAGCTTAGACCTACCCGAGCAGTACTTC
>TRBD1|TRBV5-1|.|TRBJ1-1
CASSPNPGTATEAFF
TGCGCCAGCAGCCCAAATCCCGGGACAGCCACTGAAGCTTTCTTT
>.|TRBV27|.|TRBJ1-6
CASSRLGQRNSPLHF
TGTGCCAGCAGTCGCCTTGGACAGAGGAATTCACCCCTCCACTTT
>TRBD1|TRBV18|.|TRBJ1-4
CASSPTGTGNEKLFF
TGTGCCAGCTCACCGACCGGGACAGGGAACGAAAAACTGTTTTTT
>TRBD2|TRBV5-8|once|TRBJ2-1
CASSLGNSGRASEQFF
TGTGCCAGCAGCTTGGGCAATAGCGGGAGGGCCAGTGAGCAGTTCTTC
>TRBD1|TRBV19|.|TRBJ2-1
CASSMRQGDEQFF
TGTGCCAGTAGTATGAGACAGGGCGATGAGCAGTTCTTC
>TRBD1|TRBV15|.|TRBJ1-1
CATSTGTVMNTEAFF
TGTGCCACCAGCACAGGGACAGTAATGAACACTGAAGCTTTCTTT
>.|TRBV7-2|few|TRBJ2-7
CASSLMTGHYEQYF
TGTGCCAGCAGCTTAATGACAGGACACTACGAGCAGTACTTC
>TRBD1|TRBV6-6|.|TRBJ1-5
CASRTGTTGVQQPQHF
TGTGCCAGCAGAACTGGAACCACAGGGGTTCAACAGCCCCAGCATTTT
>TRBD1|TRBV4-1|few|TRBJ2-1
CASSQDRDRGIFDEQFF
TGCGCCAGCAGCCAAGATCGGGACAGGGGAATTTTCGATGAGCAGTTCTTC
>TRBD2|TRBV27|.|TRBJ2-1
CASSFLAAEQFF
TGTGCCAGCAGTTTTCTAGCGGCTGAGCAGTTCTTC
>TRBD1|TRBV4-1|.|TRBJ2-5
CASSSRERGGEETQYF
TGCGCCAGCAGCTCTAGAGAAAGAGGGGGCGAAGAGACCCAGTACTTC
>TRBD1|TRBV29-1|.|TRBJ2-7
CSVMTGSTYEQYF
TGCAGCGTTATGACAGGGTCGACTTACGAGCAGTACTTC
>TRBD1|TRBV18|.|TRBJ2-1
CASLPAGGNNEQFF
TGTGCCAGCCTCCCGGCAGGGGGAAACAATGAGCAGTTCTTC
>TRBD1|TRBV9|.|TRBJ1-3
CASSVAPGGISGNTIYF
TGTGCCAGCAGCGTAGCCCCAGGGGGCATCTCTGGAAACACCATATATTTT
>TRBD1|TRBV6-5|.|TRBJ1-6
CASSYFGTGGSPLHF
TGTGCCAGCAGTTACTTCGGGACAGGGGGTTCACCCCTCCACTTT
>TRBD1|TRBV5-4|once|TRBJ1-1
CASSQGAEAFF
TGTGCCAGCAGTCAGGGGGCTGAAGCTTTCTTT
>.|TRBV19|.|TRBJ1-5
CASRTNDRLNQPQHF
TGTGCCAGTAGGACGAACGACAGGCTCAATCAGCCCCAGCATTTT
>TRBD1|TRBV7-9|.|TRBJ1-1
CASSPTGGDTEAFF
TGTGCCAGCAGCCCTACAGGGGGGGACACTGAAGCTTTCTTT
>.|TRBV7-9|.|TRBJ1-1
CASSLPGGDTEAFF
TGTGCCAGCAGCCTACCGGGAGGGGACACTGAAGCTTTCTTT
>TRBD1|TRBV5-4|.|TRBJ1-1
CASSAPGQGYTEAFF
TGTGCCAGCAGCGCCCCCGGACAGGGGTACACTGAAGCTTTCTTT
>TRBD1|TRBV4-3|.|TRBJ1-1
CASSRLTGVNTEAFF
TGCGCCAGCAGCCGTTTGACAGGGGTGAACACTGAAGCTTTCTTT
>.|TRBV14|.|TRBJ2-7
CASSPGSGPYEQYF
TGTGCCAGCAGCCCTGGTTCTGGGCCCTACGAGCAGTACTTC
>.|TRBV18|few|TRBJ2-7
CASSLTLTYEQYF
TGTGCCAGCTCTCTGACACTGACCTACGAGCAGTACTTC
>TRBD1|TRBV6-5|.|TRBJ2-7
CASSYAAGGDYEQYF
TGTGCCAGCAGTTACGCGGCAGGGGGTGACTACGAGCAGTACTTC
>.|TRBV7-9|.|TRBJ1-5
CASSYLNQPQHF
TGTGCCAGCAGCTACCTAAATCAGCCCCAGCATTTT
>.|TRBV19|.|TRBJ1-1
CASTRQHEAFF
TGTGCCAGTACCCGACAGCACGAAGCTTTCTTT
>.|TRBV7-9|.|TRBJ1-1
CASSLDVSLTEAFF
TGTGCCAGCAGCTTAGATGTTTCTCTCACTGAAGCTTTCTTT
>.|TRBV28|.|TRBJ2-1
CASQTGAYNEQFF
TGTGCCAGCCAGACAGGCGCCTACAATGAGCAGTTCTTC
>.|TRBV29-1|.|TRBJ1-4
CSVEGQRHLNEKLFF
TGCAGCGTTGAGGGCCAGAGACATCTTAATGAAAAACTGTTTTTT
>.|TRBV2|.|TRBJ2-5
CASRPPGLGETQYF
TGTGCCAGCAGGCCCCCAGGGTTGGGAGAGACCCAGTACTTC
>TRBD2|TRBV6-5|.|TRBJ2-1
CASSYLAAGGEQFF
TGTGCCAGCAGTTACCTGGCCGCGGGGGGTGAGCAGTTCTTC
>TRBD1|TRBV19|.|TRBJ1-3
CASSPSGQGRNTIYF
TGTGCCAGTAGTCCATCCGGACAGGGAAGAAACACCATATATTTT
>TRBD1|TRBV2|.|TRBJ1-5
CASSVSGQGYYQPQHF
TGTGCCAGCAGTGTTTCCGGACAGGGATATTATCAGCCCCAGCATTTT
>.|TRBV5-1|.|TRBJ1-1
CASSLGNTGNTEAFF
TGCGCCAGCAGCTTGGGGAATACAGGGAACACTGAAGCTTTCTTT
>.|TRBV6-1|.|TRBJ2-3
CAGRRAGRTDTQYF
TGTGCCGGCCGGAGGGCAGGGCGCACAGATACGCAGTATTTT